These 16 T cell receptor beta chains were all obtained from the same sample, sequenced in a study of blood T cell repertoires in COVID-19. Generated by immunoSEQ multiplex PCR, the TCRdb table keeps only in-frame clones and is missing some. This table holds more than 400,000 clones, around 85% found once. The material sequenced was peripheral blood. Receptor source: a human donor in a cohort sampled during active COVID-19.

J is TRBJ2-5 and V is TRBV9; 7 bases match TRBD1. Germline CDR1 and CDR2: SGDLS and YYNGEE. V trimming: 3 bases; J trimming: 1 base; junction bases outside the gene matches: 9. The CDR3 is made up of 16 amino acids. CDR3: CASSALPGQLQETQYF. The DNA of the CDR3 is TGTGCCAGCAGCGCCCTCCCGGGACAGCTCCAAGAGACCCAGTACTTC.

The CDR3 region is CASSLPGLAAGDTQYF. The CDR3 bases are TGTGCCAGCAGCCTCCCGGGACTAGCGGCGGGAGATACGCAGTATTTT. The gene calls are TRBV3-1 (or the pseudogene TRBV3-2) and TRBJ2-3, with TRBD2 matching over 11 bases. With V trimmed by 4 bases and J by 5 bases, 8 bases remained unmatched. Per the germline V gene, CDR1 is LGHDT and CDR2 is YNNKEL (reference sequence). The CDR3 runs 16 residues.

V and J are TRBV19 and TRBJ2-3; 10 bases align to TRBD1. CDR3 length equals 18 residues. CDR1 is LNHDA, CDR2 SQIVND, per germline (reference sequence). The trim removed 0 bases at V and 2 bases at J, leaving 8 bases unmatched. The CDR3 protein is CASSIDHRTGGFTDTQYF. For the CDR3, the DNA is TGTGCCAGTAGTATAGACCACCGGACAGGGGGATTCACAGATACGCAGTATTTT.

This chain uses TRBV7-2 with TRBJ1-5; no definite D call. There are 12 residues in the CDR3. Trimming pared 3 bases from V and 11 bases from J, leaving 11 bases between. Germline V gene data show CDR1 as SGHTA and CDR2 as FQGNSA. CDR3 bases: TGTGCCAGCAGCTTCCTAAGTGCGGCCCAGCATTTT. Translating gives CASSFLSAAQHF.

The rearrangement uses TRBV28 and TRBJ2-2, with 7 nucleotides matching TRBD2. J gave up 2 bases and V 1 base, and 7 bases lay outside the gene matches. Looked up from germline, CDR1 is MDHEN and CDR2 is SYDVKM. This CDR3 is 17 amino acids long. This chain's CDR3 is CASSLFVASGNTGELFF. In DNA, the CDR3 is TGTGCCAGCAGTTTATTCGTGGCTAGCGGAAACACCGGGGAGCTGTTTTTT.

The rearrangement uses TRBV6-6 and TRBJ2-7; D unclear. The V end was cut by 2 bases, the J end by 6 bases, with 14 bases between. The CDR3 loop spans 14 amino acids. Germline V CDR1 and CDR2: MNHNY, SVGAGI (reference sequence). CDR3 DNA sequence: TGTGCCAGCAGTTACACATCGTCGCCAGGCGAGCAGTACTTC. Protein sequence: CASSYTSSPGEQYF.

This sequence joins TRBV29-1 and TRBJ1-2, with 9 bases lining up with TRBD1. V shed 6 bases and J 6 bases; nucleotides not matched to a gene: 2. Germline loops: CDR1 SQVTM, CDR2 ANQGSEA. This CDR3 has 11 residues. The CDR3 DNA sequence: TGCAGCGTCCGACAGGGGGATGGCTACACCTTC. As protein: CSVRQGDGYTF.

The chain joins TRBV4-3 to TRBJ2-7, with 12 bases aligning to TRBD1. The CDR3 spans 17 residues. The germline gives CDR1 LGHNA, CDR2 YSLEER. V was clipped by 4 bases and J by 5 bases; unmatched bases: 12. In DNA, the CDR3 is TGCGCCAGCAGCCCCCTCCACCGGGACAGGGGGCTCAACGAGCAGTACTTC. Amino acid sequence: CASSPLHRDRGLNEQYF.

The CDR3 sequence is CASSENWETEAFF. In DNA, the CDR3 is TGCGCCAGCAGTGAAAATTGGGAGACTGAAGCTTTCTTT. V is TRBV10-1 and J is TRBJ1-1; unclear D gene. V was trimmed by 3 bases and J by 5 bases, leaving 10 bases between them. CDR3 length: 13 amino acids. CDR1 is WNHNN, CDR2 SYGVQD, per germline (reference sequence).

This chain joins TRBV19 and TRBJ1-1; 8 nucleotides agree with TRBD1. The CDR3 is 15 residues long. In germline, CDR1 is LNHDA, CDR2 SQIVND (reference sequence). V shed 2 bases and J 5 bases; nucleotides not matched to a gene: 7. CDR3 residues: CASSIYGTGSTEAFF. In nucleotides, the CDR3 is TGTGCCAGTAGTATATACGGGACAGGAAGTACTGAAGCTTTCTTT.

The chain is built from TRBV7-8 and TRBJ2-1, with TRBD2 matching 7 bases. Germline V lookup: CDR1 SGHVS, CDR2 FQNEAQ. The CDR3 contains 16 residues. Germline trimming cut 0 bases from V and 8 bases from J; bases unmatched to any gene: 10. The DNA of the CDR3 is TGTGCCAGCAGCTTAGCGAGAGGGAGGGCCTTGGATGAGCAGTTCTTC. Its protein is CASSLARGRALDEQFF. The whole variable domain, remainder taken from reference TRBV7-8 and TRBJ2-1, is GAGVSQSPRYKVAKRGQDVALRCDPISGHVSLFWYQQALGQGPEFLTYFQNEAQLDKSGLPSDRFFAERPEGSVSTLKIQRTQQEDSAVYLCASSLARGRALDEQFFGPGTRLTVL.

V gene TRBV7-2 combines with J gene TRBJ2-5; 8 bases fit TRBD2. Trimming took 3 bases from V and 1 from J; bases not matched to a gene: 1. The CDR3 contains 14 residues. Looked up from germline, CDR1 is SGHTA and CDR2 is FQGNSA. The CDR3 loop reads CASSFSGIQETQYF. The CDR3 DNA reads TGTGCCAGCAGCTTTAGCGGGATCCAAGAGACCCAGTACTTC.

The chain recombines TRBV2 with TRBJ2-7; D might be TRBD1 (6 bases). The ends were cut back, 6 bases at V and 4 bases at J, with 10 bases in the middle. Germline values: CDR1 SNHLY, CDR2 FYNNEI. This CDR3 comprises 12 residues. The DNA for the CDR3 is TGTGCCAGCAGCTGGCAGGGGTACGAGCAGTACTTC. Translation gives CASSWQGYEQYF. The variable domain in full, with the rest retrieved from reference TRBV2 and TRBJ2-7, is EPEVTQTPSHQVTQMGQEVILRCVPISNHLYFYWYRQILGQKVEFLVSFYNNEISEKSEIFDDQFSVERPDGSNFTLKIRSTKLEDSAMYFCASSWQGYEQYFGPGTRLTVT.

About this clone itself: At the DNA level, this CDR3 is encoded by other sequences in the same sample as well. The CDR3 sequence: CASSPSGTAYGYTF. In DNA form, the CDR3 reads TGTGCCAGCTCACCTTCGGGGACAGCATATGGCTACACCTTC. The gene calls are TRBV18 and TRBJ1-2, with 7 positions matching TRBD1. V dropped 3 bases and J dropped 5; count of bases not matched to a gene: 6. From germline, CDR1 is KGHSH and CDR2 LQKENI. This CDR3 comprises 14 residues. Full variable domain (remainder filled in from reference TRBV18 and TRBJ1-2): NAGVMQNPRHLVRRRGQEARLRCSPMKGHSHVYWYRQLPEEGLKFMVYLQKENIIDESGMPKERFSAEFPKEGPSILRIQQVVRGDSAAYFCASSPSGTAYGYTFGSGTRLTVV.

The V call is TRBV7-2, the J call TRBJ2-7; 9 bases map to TRBD2. The CDR3 has 14 residues. V shed 7 bases and J 7 bases; nucleotides not matched to a gene: 11. Germline values: CDR1 SGHTA, CDR2 FQGNSA. This CDR3 reads CASTKPGTSLEQYF. The CDR3 nucleotides read TGTGCCAGCACCAAACCCGGGACTAGCCTTGAGCAGTACTTC.

The V and J genes are TRBV29-1 and TRBJ2-5; the match to TRBD2 covers 8 bases. The CDR3 is made up of 13 amino acids. Germline V gene lookup returns CDR1 SQVTM and CDR2 ANQGSEA. V lost 4 bases and J lost 4; bases outside the gene matches: 5. CDR3 loop: CSVASGGRETQYF. CDR3 nucleotides: TGCAGCGTTGCGAGCGGGGGCAGAGAGACCCAGTACTTC. The full variable domain, with the rest looked up from reference TRBV29-1 and TRBJ2-5, is SAVISQKPSRDICQRGTSLTIQCQVDSQVTMMFWYRQQPGQSLTLIATANQGSEATYESGFVIDKFPISRPNLTFSTLTVSNMSPEDSSIYLCSVASGGRETQYFGPGTRLLVL.